This TCR beta chain stems from a study of blood T cells in healthy people across ages (dated by TCRdb to 2013 to 2016). Regarding the complete study: In model experiments, roughly one uniquely barcoded TCR beta cDNA molecule per two T cells was captured by template switching. The study measured age-related changes in TCR beta repertoire diversity using deep sequencing normalized with unique cDNA molecular identifiers. Donors were grouped into four age groups: young (average roughly 17 years), middle-aged (about 38), aged (around 60) and long-lived (about 90). For two donors (one aged 18 to 29 and one aged 80 or older), the study analyzed two additional independent replicas of 1 million unique cDNA reads from the same blood draw.

V is pruned by 2 bases and J by 1 base, leaving 3 bases of the junction without a gene match. Taken from the germline V gene, the CDR1 and CDR2 loops are SGHTA and FQGNSA. The CDR3 has 15 amino acids, counting the end cysteine and phenylalanine. CDR3 DNA is the only sequence kept; it has 45 bases, read in frame from the first base. Results and caveats for the whole study, not just this receptor: Observed TCR beta diversity per million T cells fell roughly linearly with age, and a significant reduction was already apparent by age around 44. Compared with the aged group, the long-lived group had more naive CD4+ T cells, fewer expanded clones and increased TCR diversity, suggesting age selection. There was a strong correlation between observed TCR beta diversity and the percentage of naive T cells measured by flow cytometry. Because the CMV infection status of the donors was unknown, age-related changes in expanded clonotypes may potentially have been confounded. Because profiling used bulk unsorted PBMCs, naive and antigen-experienced compartments could not be compared conclusively. Total diversity estimates from one million sequenced T cells were considered lower bounds and underestimates.

The approximately 40 donors, aged 6 to 90 years, were systemically healthy Caucasian individuals from Russia. Each donor gave 8 to 10 milliliters of peripheral blood, drawn into EDTA-treated Vacutainer tubes. Ficoll-Paque density-gradient centrifugation was used to isolate PBMCs, with at least 6.5 million per sample. Total RNA was extracted from PBMCs with Trizol reagent, with at least 6 micrograms obtained per sample. The percentages of naive CD45RAhigh/CD27high T cells were determined by flow cytometry on a PBMC aliquot from every donor. At least ten counts were recorded for this clonotype. No antigen is known for it. No much larger clone exists at a distance of one base, and base qualities are not known. Libraries were constructed by 5' RACE. Sequencing was performed on an Illumina HiSeq 2500. The second PCR ran for roughly 6 to 11 cycles and used a J-beta primer mix along with a sample-barcoded 5' primer. A template-switch 5' adaptor carrying 12 random nucleotides introduced a unique molecular identifier onto each TCR beta cDNA molecule. Each sample yielded at least 3 million CDR3-containing paired-end reads. First-strand cDNA was synthesized from all RNA with the Mint cDNA synthesis kit, primed by a TRBC-specific oligonucleotide. Following uracil-DNA glycosylase treatment, all cDNA underwent a first 18-cycle PCR with the universal primers M1SS and BC2_uni_R. For the original study's pipeline: Normalization of each sample was performed by random selection of 1 million high-quality reads, each carrying a distinct molecular identifier. Reads with shared molecular identifiers were discarded instead of being binned into consensus sequences. MiTCR, run with a Q25 quality threshold and the strictest error-elimination algorithm, handled CDR3 identification, clonotype clustering and error correction. A nonparametric unseen species model with Euler transformation was used to estimate lower-bound total TCR beta diversity. TCRdb trimmed the raw reads at Q25, called clones with MiXCR and kept productive beta chains. When rows share a CDR3 protein, they turn into one entry using the most common DNA and genes. TCRdb, not the original authors, processed these V and J calls. Recorded for this sample are about 930,000 distinct CDR3 sequences; 25% to 35% of them occurred a single time. Roughly 10% of the sample is in the top ten clones.

The same specimen was also included in a second study, on T cells of mothers and their children. As that second study puts it: Nine systemically healthy Caucasian individuals, comprising three mothers and their six children, were included as donors. cDNA synthesis consumed the entire amount of extracted RNA, loaded at around 1.5 ug RNA in each 15 ul reaction. In the second PCR, the M1S primer introduced both the sample barcodes and 2-4 random nucleotides. Over 9 million TCR beta CDR3 reads came from each mother, compared with about 3.2 million reads from each child. Thymic selection shapes the output of TCR recombination in a similar way in related and unrelated pairs, and inherited differences have a minor effect. Normalized repertoire overlap was always found to be slightly, but never significantly, higher in related mother-child pairs than in unrelated mother-child pairs. No persistent microchimeric T cell clones were found, with a detection sensitivity of 85 to 100 clones per million clonotypes. Deep NGS was used in the study to compare the TCR beta repertoires of mothers and children and to look for features that separate related mother-child pairs from unrelated individuals. The mean age was roughly 44 +/- 4 years for the mothers and approximately 11 +/- 4 years for the children. After adapter ligation with NEBNext reagents, the libraries were sequenced on Illumina HiSeq 2000 with 100+100 nt paired-end reads. To prevent cross-contamination, the mother and child libraries were prepared a month apart and were sequenced in separate runs. For each donor, somewhere between about 450,000 and 2,200,000 distinct TCR beta clonotypes were identified. Naive TCR beta clonotypes were estimated from low-frequency clonotypes matched to each donor's FACS-determined naive share, without sorting.

The rearrangement joined TRBV7-2 to TRBJ2-5; 8 junctional bases match TRBD2. The sequenced sample consisted of blood. This TCR came from a woman in her thirties or forties in good health. The DNA reads TGTGCCAGCAGCTTATTGCGGGGGGCCCAAGAGACCCAGTACTTC. Protein translation: CASSLLRGAQETQYF.